This T cell receptor beta chain was profiled in a study of blood T cell repertoires in COVID-19. In the study overall: Sources were T cells, B-cell-depleted T cells, or PBMCs; the material itself was cDNA or gDNA.

In the source study's methods: For nucleated cells, counts were estimated from reference gene primer amplification. Data came from immunoSEQ multiplex PCR; TCRdb stores just in-frame clones and leaves some out. V, J and clone size are taken as reported in that table, and D and trimming were inferred from the DNA itself. The sample includes 120,000 to 150,000 clones, 88% seen only once; the top ten take 10%. Looked up from germline, CDR1 is SGHRS and CDR2 is YFSETQ. V shed 0 bases and J 2 bases; nucleotides not matched to a gene: 4. The CDR3 runs to 16 residues. V and J are TRBV5-1 and TRBJ2-3; 9 bases are shared with TRBD1. Sequenced material: peripheral blood. This clonotype originated in a man aged 55 to 70 with active or convalescent COVID-19. CDR3 in amino acids: CASSLVGQGSTDTQYF. The CDR3 DNA sequence: TGCGCCAGCAGCTTGGTGGGACAGGGATCCACAGATACGCAGTATTTT.